This T cell receptor beta chain was captured in a study of T cell clonotyping in hematopoietic cell transplantation. The time point denotes: recipient sample about 28 days before transplant, after cytoreduction. Blood collection times were about day -28 and days 30, 100, 180 posttransplant. The protocol was immunoSEQ multiplex PCR, while the TCRdb copy is restricted to in-frame clones and leaves out a portion. The sample lists 25,000 to 35,000 clones; just over 90% were seen once. The CDR3 consists of 15 residues. CDR1 is SNHLY, CDR2 FYNNEI, per germline. V shed 6 bases, J shed 8 bases, and the junction held 12 bases outside the gene matches.

The chain has TRBV2 and TRBJ1-4, with 7 positions matching TRBD1. Source: peripheral blood mononuclear cells, taken before stem cell transplant. The clonotype comes from a man in his fifties or sixties with acute myeloid leukemia. Some clones in this sample may be carry-over from other donors' samples. The CDR3 nucleotides read TGTGCCAGCAGCTCCAACAGGGGTCCGGGCGAAAAACTGTTTTTT. Protein sequence: CASSSNRGPGEKLFF.